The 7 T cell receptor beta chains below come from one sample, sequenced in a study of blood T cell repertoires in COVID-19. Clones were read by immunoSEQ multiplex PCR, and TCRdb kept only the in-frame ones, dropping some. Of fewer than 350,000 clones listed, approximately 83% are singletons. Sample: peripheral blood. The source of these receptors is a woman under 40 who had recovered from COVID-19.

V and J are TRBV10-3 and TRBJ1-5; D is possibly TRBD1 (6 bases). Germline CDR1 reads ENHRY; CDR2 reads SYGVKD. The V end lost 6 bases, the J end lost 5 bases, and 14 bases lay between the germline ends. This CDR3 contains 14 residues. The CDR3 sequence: CAIRTDRGDQPQHF. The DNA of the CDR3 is TGTGCCATCAGGACGGACAGAGGGGATCAGCCCCAGCATTTT.

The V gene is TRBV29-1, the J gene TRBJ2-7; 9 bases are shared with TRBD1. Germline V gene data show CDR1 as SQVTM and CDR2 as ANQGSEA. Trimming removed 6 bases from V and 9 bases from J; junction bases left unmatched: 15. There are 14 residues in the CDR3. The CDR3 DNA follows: TGCAGCGTCGGCTCCGGGACAGGGCAATTCGGGCAGTACTTC. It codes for CSVGSGTGQFGQYF.

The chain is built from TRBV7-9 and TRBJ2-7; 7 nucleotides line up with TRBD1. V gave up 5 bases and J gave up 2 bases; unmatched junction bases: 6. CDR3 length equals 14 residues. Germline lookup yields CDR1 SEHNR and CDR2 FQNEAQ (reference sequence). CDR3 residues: CASSHRDRPYEQYF. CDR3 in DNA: TGTGCCAGCAGCCACCGGGACAGACCCTACGAGCAGTACTTC.

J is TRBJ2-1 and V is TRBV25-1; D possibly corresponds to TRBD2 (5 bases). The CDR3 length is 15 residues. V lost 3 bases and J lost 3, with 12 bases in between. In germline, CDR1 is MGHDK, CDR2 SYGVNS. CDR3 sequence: CASSDYVAHYNEQFF. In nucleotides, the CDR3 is TGTGCCAGCAGTGATTACGTAGCGCACTACAATGAGCAGTTCTTC.

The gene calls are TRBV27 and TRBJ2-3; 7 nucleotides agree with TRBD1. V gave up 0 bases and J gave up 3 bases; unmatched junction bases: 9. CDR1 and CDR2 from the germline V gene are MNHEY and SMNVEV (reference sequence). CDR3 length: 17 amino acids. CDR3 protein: CASSLSPRGGSTDTQYF. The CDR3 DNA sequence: TGTGCCAGCAGTTTATCCCCGAGAGGGGGCTCTACAGATACGCAGTATTTT.

CDR3 amino acids: CASSDGGWQPQHF. DNA of the CDR3: TGTGCCAGCAGTGATGGGGGGTGGCAGCCCCAGCATTTT. This rearrangement joins TRBV6-1 to TRBJ1-5; a weak D match, TRBD1 (5 bases). Germline lookup yields CDR1 MNHNS and CDR2 SASEGT. Trimming left V 3 bases short and J 7 bases short, with 10 bases between. The CDR3 extends over 13 amino acids.

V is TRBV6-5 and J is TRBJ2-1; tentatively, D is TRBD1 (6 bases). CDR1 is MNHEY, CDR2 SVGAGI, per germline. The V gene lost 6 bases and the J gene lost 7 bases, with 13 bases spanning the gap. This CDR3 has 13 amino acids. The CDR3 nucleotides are TGTGCCAGCAGACCCGGGACACGAAATGAGCAGTTCTTC. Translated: CASRPGTRNEQFF.